A selection of T cell receptor beta chains follows, all from one sample in a study of OX40 agonist ivuxolimab in advanced cancers. Here immunoSEQ multiplex PCR was the method, and the copy in TCRdb shows in-frame clones only, minus some. The sample yields 53,000 or so clones, around 87% seen once. The sequenced sample was CD4+ or CD8+ T cells sorted from blood, obtained in a trial of the OX40 agonist ivuxolimab. The receptors shown here come from an adult with an advanced solid tumor such as melanoma, head and neck, liver or kidney cancer. Both conserved end residues are part of each CDR3. The order of the fields is D gene, clone size, J gene, V gene, CDR3 protein, CDR3 DNA. D genes are given only for firm matches. The size field is filled for only some rows; it gives once, few, many or a size class.

d_gene: .
abundance: .
j_gene: TRBJ2-3
v_gene: TRBV30
CDR3aa: CAWSSGADTQYF
CDR3nt: TGTGCCTGGAGCTCCGGGGCAGATACGCAGTATTTT

d_gene: .
abundance: once
j_gene: TRBJ2-6
v_gene: TRBV7-2
CDR3aa: CASSAGGANVLTF
CDR3nt: TGTGCCAGCAGCGCAGGCGGGGCCAACGTCCTGACTTTC

d_gene: .
abundance: few
j_gene: TRBJ2-5
v_gene: TRBV7-8
CDR3aa: CASSLSGPRWGDQYF
CDR3nt: TGTGCCAGCAGCTTATCAGGACCCCGGTGGGGGGACCAGTACTTC

d_gene: TRBD1
abundance: .
j_gene: TRBJ2-5
v_gene: TRBV7-8
CDR3aa: CASRQTRGRRQETQYF
CDR3nt: TGTGCCAGCAGACAGACCAGGGGGCGCAGGCAAGAGACCCAGTACTTC

d_gene: TRBD1
abundance: .
j_gene: TRBJ1-2
v_gene: TRBV5-1
CDR3aa: CASSLGGQAVGYTF
CDR3nt: TGCGCCAGCAGCCTGGGGGGACAGGCGGTTGGCTACACCTTC

d_gene: .
abundance: .
j_gene: TRBJ2-2
v_gene: TRBV6-5
CDR3aa: CASRGLTANTGELFF
CDR3nt: TGTGCCAGCAGGGGACTGACAGCGAACACCGGGGAGCTGTTTTTT

d_gene: TRBD1
abundance: few
j_gene: TRBJ1-2
v_gene: TRBV9
CDR3aa: CASSEGTGRYTF
CDR3nt: TGTGCCAGCAGCGAGGGGACAGGGCGCTACACCTTC

d_gene: .
abundance: .
j_gene: TRBJ1-3
v_gene: TRBV9
CDR3aa: CASSVEFRQSGNTIYF
CDR3nt: TGTGCCAGCAGCGTAGAATTCAGACAGTCTGGAAACACCATATATTTT

d_gene: .
abundance: few
j_gene: TRBJ1-1
v_gene: TRBV10-3
CDR3aa: CAISERGIEAFF
CDR3nt: TGTGCCATCAGTGAGCGGGGAATTGAGGCTTTCTTT

d_gene: .
abundance: .
j_gene: TRBJ2-5
v_gene: TRBV18
CDR3aa: CASSPGNQETQYF
CDR3nt: TGTGCCAGCTCACCAGGGAACCAAGAGACCCAGTACTTC

d_gene: TRBD1
abundance: .
j_gene: TRBJ2-7
v_gene: TRBV6-1
CDR3aa: CASSGSGQDAGAYEQYF
CDR3nt: TGTGCCAGCAGTGGCTCGGGACAGGACGCTGGGGCCTACGAGCAGTACTTC

d_gene: .
abundance: .
j_gene: TRBJ2-7
v_gene: TRBV7-8
CDR3aa: CASSLESSSTHEQYF
CDR3nt: TGTGCCAGCAGCTTAGAAAGTAGCAGCACCCACGAGCAGTACTTC

d_gene: TRBD1
abundance: .
j_gene: TRBJ1-1
v_gene: TRBV10-2
CDR3aa: CASSVTGWRNTEAFF
CDR3nt: TGCGCCAGCAGTGTGACAGGGTGGAGGAACACTGAAGCTTTCTTT

d_gene: .
abundance: .
j_gene: TRBJ2-5
v_gene: TRBV28
CDR3aa: CASSLGNRQTQYF
CDR3nt: TGTGCCAGCAGTTTAGGGAATCGCCAGACCCAGTACTTC

d_gene: .
abundance: once
j_gene: TRBJ1-5
v_gene: TRBV2
CDR3aa: CASTRDGYSNQPQHF
CDR3nt: TGTGCCAGTACCCGGGACGGTTATAGCAATCAGCCCCAGCATTTT

d_gene: .
abundance: .
j_gene: TRBJ1-3
v_gene: TRBV7-2
CDR3aa: CASSFLGTLLGNTIYF
CDR3nt: TGTGCCAGCAGCTTTTTAGGAACCCTACTTGGAAACACCATATATTTT

d_gene: TRBD1
abundance: .
j_gene: TRBJ1-1
v_gene: TRBV5-1
CDR3aa: CASSPRQGENTEAFF
CDR3nt: TGCGCCAGCAGCCCCCGACAGGGAGAGAACACTGAAGCTTTCTTT